A selection of T cell receptor beta chains follows, all from one sample in a study of T-cell memory formation after mild COVID-19. MiXCR, applied by TCRdb to the 5' RACE reads, yields one record per CDR3 protein. The table has hundreds of thousands of distinct CDR3 sequences, roughly 22% seen once. The sample taken for sequencing was PBMCs or a T cell subset sorted from them (not recorded which). All receptors come from an adult woman who had mild COVID-19 (a few samples of this study predate the infection). Cell type and time point are not known. CDR3s include the opening cysteine and the closing phenylalanine or tryptophan. Fields, in order: J gene, D gene, clone size, V gene, CDR3 DNA, CDR3 protein. The D gene is left open where the match is weak. Expanded clones are given a class, and other clones once, few, many or no size at all.

j_gene: TRBJ2-5
d_gene: -
abundance: few
v_gene: TRBV7-3
CDR3nt: TGTGCCAGCAGCCCCCGGCCCCTTGGGGAGACCCAGTACTTC
CDR3aa: CASSPRPLGETQYF

j_gene: TRBJ2-5
d_gene: TRBD2
abundance: -
v_gene: TRBV7-2
CDR3nt: TGTGCCAGCAGCCCCCGGAACCGGGGAGGGTACCAAGAGACCCAGTACTTC
CDR3aa: CASSPRNRGGYQETQYF

j_gene: TRBJ2-3
d_gene: -
abundance: -
v_gene: TRBV5-6
CDR3nt: TGTGCCAGCAGCTTCTATTGGGGAGGCACAGATACGCAGTATTTT
CDR3aa: CASSFYWGGTDTQYF

j_gene: TRBJ2-1
d_gene: -
abundance: -
v_gene: TRBV29-1
CDR3nt: TGCAGCGGTGGGGGCTCCTACAATGAGCAGTTCTTC
CDR3aa: CSGGGSYNEQFF

j_gene: TRBJ1-2
d_gene: -
abundance: -
v_gene: TRBV15
CDR3nt: TGTGCCACCAGCAGAGACACCCTGGACAGCGGGGGCTACACCTTC
CDR3aa: CATSRDTLDSGGYTF

j_gene: TRBJ2-6
d_gene: -
abundance: -
v_gene: TRBV20-1
CDR3nt: TGCAGTGCTAGGCCCGGATCTGGGGCCAACGTCCTGACTTTC
CDR3aa: CSARPGSGANVLTF

j_gene: TRBJ2-2
d_gene: -
abundance: few
v_gene: TRBV5-1
CDR3nt: TGCGCCAGCAGCTGGGAGGGACAGGCGAACACCGGGGAGCTGTTTTTT
CDR3aa: CASSWEGQANTGELFF

j_gene: TRBJ2-2
d_gene: -
abundance: many
v_gene: TRBV18
CDR3nt: TGTGCCAGCTCACCGGACACCGGGGAGCTGTTTTTT
CDR3aa: CASSPDTGELFF

j_gene: TRBJ1-2
d_gene: -
abundance: -
v_gene: TRBV4-3
CDR3nt: TGCGCCAGCAGCCCAGGGGACTCCGTAGGCTATGGCTACACCTTC
CDR3aa: CASSPGDSVGYGYTF

j_gene: TRBJ2-2
d_gene: TRBD1
abundance: -
v_gene: TRBV25-1
CDR3nt: TGTGCCAGCAGGAACTCAGGGGGCGTTGTAGCCGGGGAGCTGTTTTTT
CDR3aa: CASRNSGGVVAGELFF

j_gene: TRBJ2-5
d_gene: -
abundance: -
v_gene: TRBV20-1
CDR3nt: TGCAGTGCTAGAGATATCAGACAAGAGACCCAGTACTTC
CDR3aa: CSARDIRQETQYF

j_gene: TRBJ2-3
d_gene: -
abundance: -
v_gene: TRBV4-1
CDR3nt: TGCGCCAGCAGCCAAGAAATGAGCCAGCAATCTGGGTATTTT
CDR3aa: CASSQEMSQQSGYF

j_gene: TRBJ2-4
d_gene: -
abundance: few
v_gene: TRBV11-3
CDR3nt: TGTGCCAGCAGCTCAGCTCAGGGGGGAACGAACATTCAGTACTTC
CDR3aa: CASSSAQGGTNIQYF

j_gene: TRBJ2-7
d_gene: TRBD2
abundance: few
v_gene: TRBV9
CDR3nt: TGTGCCAGCAGCCCCGAAGGGACTAGCGGGACAAGGAACGAGCAGTACTTC
CDR3aa: CASSPEGTSGTRNEQYF

j_gene: TRBJ2-5
d_gene: TRBD1
abundance: -
v_gene: TRBV24-1
CDR3nt: TGTGCCACCAGTGAGGACATAAGGGGGCACCAAGAGACCCAGTACTTC
CDR3aa: CATSEDIRGHQETQYF

j_gene: TRBJ1-1
d_gene: -
abundance: few
v_gene: TRBV30
CDR3nt: TGTGCCTGGAGTGCCCGGACGGGTTGGACTGAAGCTTTCTTT
CDR3aa: CAWSARTGWTEAFF

j_gene: TRBJ1-1
d_gene: -
abundance: -
v_gene: TRBV12-3/TRBV12-4
CDR3nt: TGTGCCAGCAGTACTGGGGGGGGGAACACTGAAGCTTTCTTT
CDR3aa: CASSTGGGNTEAFF

j_gene: TRBJ2-7
d_gene: -
abundance: -
v_gene: TRBV12-3/TRBV12-4
CDR3nt: TGTGCCAGCAGTCACCTAGGACCCCGGGAGCAGTACTTC
CDR3aa: CASSHLGPREQYF

j_gene: TRBJ2-1
d_gene: -
abundance: -
v_gene: TRBV9
CDR3nt: TGTGCCAGCACCCCCTTCCCAACTACCCACAATGAGCAGTTCTTC
CDR3aa: CASTPFPTTHNEQFF

j_gene: TRBJ2-1
d_gene: TRBD2
abundance: -
v_gene: TRBV7-6
CDR3nt: TGTGCCAGCAGCTTAGAGACTAGCGGGGTAAGGAATGAGCAGTTCTTC
CDR3aa: CASSLETSGVRNEQFF

j_gene: TRBJ2-3
d_gene: TRBD2
abundance: -
v_gene: TRBV11-2
CDR3nt: TGTGCCAGCAGCACGGGGCTAGCGGGGGGGCCGTTAGATACGCAGTATTTT
CDR3aa: CASSTGLAGGPLDTQYF

j_gene: TRBJ2-7
d_gene: -
abundance: -
v_gene: TRBV24-1
CDR3nt: TGTGCCACCAGTGATGCGGCTGGTGGCTCCTACGAGCAGTACTTC
CDR3aa: CATSDAAGGSYEQYF

j_gene: TRBJ2-7
d_gene: TRBD1
abundance: many
v_gene: TRBV5-1
CDR3nt: TGCGCCAGCAGCAGATCCGGGACAGGTATCTACGAGCAGTACTTC
CDR3aa: CASSRSGTGIYEQYF

j_gene: TRBJ2-1
d_gene: TRBD2
abundance: few
v_gene: TRBV6-6
CDR3nt: TGTGCCAGCAGTTACTCGCCAGCGGGAGGCCTAGGGGATGAGCAGTTCTTC
CDR3aa: CASSYSPAGGLGDEQFF

j_gene: TRBJ1-3
d_gene: -
abundance: many
v_gene: TRBV12-3/TRBV12-4
CDR3nt: TGTGCCAGCAGTCTCGACGGGACCGCAGGGGACACCATATATTTT
CDR3aa: CASSLDGTAGDTIYF

j_gene: TRBJ2-3
d_gene: -
abundance: few
v_gene: TRBV20-1
CDR3nt: TGCAGTGCTAGAGATCTATCCAGTTCAGATACGCAGTATTTT
CDR3aa: CSARDLSSSDTQYF

j_gene: TRBJ2-3
d_gene: TRBD2
abundance: few
v_gene: TRBV4-1
CDR3nt: TGCGCCAGCAGCCCGGGGGCCCTAGCGGGGGGGAGCACAGATACGCAGTATTTT
CDR3aa: CASSPGALAGGSTDTQYF

j_gene: TRBJ1-2
d_gene: -
abundance: many
v_gene: TRBV12-3/TRBV12-4
CDR3nt: TGTGCCAGCAGACCGTCCGGGGGGGGAAACTATGGCTACACCTTC
CDR3aa: CASRPSGGGNYGYTF

j_gene: TRBJ1-5
d_gene: TRBD1
abundance: few
v_gene: TRBV27
CDR3nt: TGTGCCAGCAGTTTTGTGGGACAGGGGGAAACTGTCAGCAATCAGCCCCAGCATTTT
CDR3aa: CASSFVGQGETVSNQPQHF

j_gene: TRBJ1-5
d_gene: -
abundance: few
v_gene: TRBV7-2
CDR3nt: TGTGCCAGCAGCCTAGGAATGGATCAGCCCCAGCATTTT
CDR3aa: CASSLGMDQPQHF

j_gene: TRBJ2-7
d_gene: -
abundance: -
v_gene: TRBV6-2/TRBV6-3
CDR3nt: TGTGCCAGCTGCCCCTTGGGGACGGCCAGCTCCTACGAGCAGTACTTC
CDR3aa: CASCPLGTASSYEQYF

j_gene: TRBJ1-2
d_gene: TRBD1
abundance: few
v_gene: TRBV5-5
CDR3nt: TGTGCCAGCAGCTTCGGGACAGTGACTAACTATGGCTACACCTTC
CDR3aa: CASSFGTVTNYGYTF

j_gene: TRBJ2-5
d_gene: TRBD1
abundance: few
v_gene: TRBV23-1
CDR3nt: TGCGCCAGCACTCTCGTCGGGACAGGGGAGACCCAGTACTTC
CDR3aa: CASTLVGTGETQYF

j_gene: TRBJ2-5
d_gene: TRBD2
abundance: few
v_gene: TRBV29-1
CDR3nt: TGCAGCGTTGCCTGGCGGCGGGGGGGCACGGAGACCCAGTACTTC
CDR3aa: CSVAWRRGGTETQYF

j_gene: TRBJ2-1
d_gene: TRBD2
abundance: -
v_gene: TRBV4-1
CDR3nt: TGCGCCAGCAGGGACCCGGGACTAGCGGGGATGAATGAGCAGTTCTTC
CDR3aa: CASRDPGLAGMNEQFF

j_gene: TRBJ2-5
d_gene: -
abundance: few
v_gene: TRBV6-5
CDR3nt: TGTGCCAGCAGTTCGGGGACGAGTCGAGAGACCCAGTACTTC
CDR3aa: CASSSGTSRETQYF

j_gene: TRBJ2-5
d_gene: -
abundance: few
v_gene: TRBV20-1
CDR3nt: TGCAGTGCTAGAGTTGGGCGCGCTGGAGAGACCCAGTACTTC
CDR3aa: CSARVGRAGETQYF

j_gene: TRBJ2-1
d_gene: TRBD1
abundance: few
v_gene: TRBV12-3/TRBV12-4
CDR3nt: TGTGCCAGCAGTTGGGGACAGGGTTGGAATGAGCAGTTCTTC
CDR3aa: CASSWGQGWNEQFF

j_gene: TRBJ2-1
d_gene: TRBD2
abundance: -
v_gene: TRBV27
CDR3nt: TGTGCCAGCAGTTCCCCTCCGGGACTAGCTATCTACAATGAGCAGTTCTTC
CDR3aa: CASSSPPGLAIYNEQFF

j_gene: TRBJ2-7
d_gene: -
abundance: -
v_gene: TRBV5-1
CDR3nt: TGCGCCAGCAGCCCGGGACAAACTACCTACGAGCAGTACTTC
CDR3aa: CASSPGQTTYEQYF

j_gene: TRBJ2-2
d_gene: TRBD2
abundance: few
v_gene: TRBV20-1
CDR3nt: TGCAGTGCTAGAAAGCCGGGGGGGCGGACCGGGGAGCTGTTTTTT
CDR3aa: CSARKPGGRTGELFF

j_gene: TRBJ2-7
d_gene: -
abundance: -
v_gene: TRBV4-1
CDR3nt: TGCGCCAGCAGCCAAGGACAGGAACTCTACGAGCAGTACTTC
CDR3aa: CASSQGQELYEQYF

j_gene: TRBJ1-2
d_gene: -
abundance: few
v_gene: TRBV24-1
CDR3nt: TGTGCCACCAGTGATTTAGCCTCTAACTATGGCTACACCTTC
CDR3aa: CATSDLASNYGYTF

j_gene: TRBJ2-1
d_gene: TRBD2
abundance: few
v_gene: TRBV28
CDR3nt: TGTGCCACCCTCGAGGGACTAGGAGGAACCTACAATGAGCAGTTCTTC
CDR3aa: CATLEGLGGTYNEQFF

j_gene: TRBJ1-1
d_gene: -
abundance: many
v_gene: TRBV7-9
CDR3nt: TGTGCCAGCAGCTTAAGTTCGGACACTGAAGCTTTCTTT
CDR3aa: CASSLSSDTEAFF

j_gene: TRBJ2-7
d_gene: TRBD2
abundance: -
v_gene: TRBV12-3/TRBV12-4
CDR3nt: TGTGCCAGCAGCCTCGGACTAGCAAGTATCGGCTCCTACGAGCAGTACTTC
CDR3aa: CASSLGLASIGSYEQYF

j_gene: TRBJ2-7
d_gene: -
abundance: -
v_gene: TRBV29-1
CDR3nt: TGCAGCGTCAGCACGGATAGACAACAGGGCGAGCAGTACTTC
CDR3aa: CSVSTDRQQGEQYF

j_gene: TRBJ2-2
d_gene: -
abundance: -
v_gene: TRBV7-3
CDR3nt: TGTGCCAGCAGCTTAACGTCGCCCGGGGAGCTGTTTTTT
CDR3aa: CASSLTSPGELFF

j_gene: TRBJ2-2
d_gene: TRBD2
abundance: few
v_gene: TRBV7-3
CDR3nt: TGTGCCAGCAGCTCCTTTGCCGGGGGGGCCGGCGGGGAGCTGTTTTTT
CDR3aa: CASSSFAGGAGGELFF

j_gene: TRBJ2-7
d_gene: -
abundance: -
v_gene: TRBV28
CDR3nt: TGTGCCAGCAGTTTTATAGCCTCCGTTTCCGACGAGCAGTACTTC
CDR3aa: CASSFIASVSDEQYF

j_gene: TRBJ2-3
d_gene: TRBD2
abundance: -
v_gene: TRBV7-2
CDR3nt: TGTGCCAGCAGCTCTGAGCGGGGGGTCCGTACGCAGTATTTT
CDR3aa: CASSSERGVRTQYF

j_gene: TRBJ2-1
d_gene: TRBD2
abundance: -
v_gene: TRBV27
CDR3nt: TGTGCCAGCAGTTTGCGTGGACTAGCGGGAGTAGGGGAGTTCTTC
CDR3aa: CASSLRGLAGVGEFF

j_gene: TRBJ2-3
d_gene: TRBD2
abundance: -
v_gene: TRBV5-1
CDR3nt: TGCGCCAGCAGCTTGGTCGGGGGGGCCCAAGATACGCAGTATTTT
CDR3aa: CASSLVGGAQDTQYF

j_gene: TRBJ2-3
d_gene: -
abundance: many
v_gene: TRBV2
CDR3nt: TGTGCCAGCAGTGGAGGCAGGAAAACAGATACGCAGTATTTT
CDR3aa: CASSGGRKTDTQYF

j_gene: TRBJ2-1
d_gene: TRBD2
abundance: few
v_gene: TRBV12-3/TRBV12-4
CDR3nt: TGTGCCAGCAGTCCAGCGGGAGGCCTTAACAATGAGCAGTTCTTC
CDR3aa: CASSPAGGLNNEQFF

j_gene: TRBJ2-1
d_gene: -
abundance: -
v_gene: TRBV7-2
CDR3nt: TGTGCCAGCAGCTTAATGGGCCTAGCCTACAATGAGCAGTTCTTC
CDR3aa: CASSLMGLAYNEQFF

j_gene: TRBJ2-3
d_gene: -
abundance: many
v_gene: TRBV7-2
CDR3nt: TGTGCCAGCAGCTCCCCCGCGGGTATGGCGGTCGTACCAGATACGCAGTATTTT
CDR3aa: CASSSPAGMAVVPDTQYF

j_gene: TRBJ1-5
d_gene: -
abundance: -
v_gene: TRBV5-6
CDR3nt: TGTGCCAGCAGCTCTGGGGCTCCACGGGACGGCAATCAGCCCCAGCATTTT
CDR3aa: CASSSGAPRDGNQPQHF